The source of this TCR beta chain is a study of cytomegalovirus exposure and HLA in healthy donors listed by TCRdb under 2017. The study in broad terms: According to an earlier analysis of 587 of the donors, about 179 million T cells yielded 95 million to 140 million unique TCR beta sequences and about 300 Gb of sequence data. An early release that covered about 600 HLA-typed donors contained about 290 gigabases of sequencing data and 70 million to 100 million unique TCR sequences. Among the roughly 370 genotyped donors, around 79% belonged to the genetic ancestry cluster associated with self-reported Caucasian donors. The study was designed to test whether signatures of past pathogen exposure could be identified by cataloging public T cell receptors. Using immunosequencing, the study profiled T cell repertoires from 500 to 800 subjects and related those repertoires to cytomegalovirus serostatus. In addition to the first cohort of 650 to 800 subjects, a separate validation cohort of some 120 different subjects was used. The study combined high-throughput TCR immunosequencing, statistical association of individual TCRs with disease status, and machine learning to predict cytomegalovirus infection status. A later analysis re-examined previously published TCR beta repertoires from around 670 donors and added high-resolution HLA genotyping to investigate patterns of TCR occurrence. Rather than using new phenotypic data, the later analysis identified candidate immune exposures from TCR beta sequences and from how often those sequences occurred across donors. To decide whether each TCR beta V gene segment behaved as functional or pseudogenic, an earlier analysis of over 500 of the donors relied on high-throughput TCR beta sequencing. Donor age, sex, ethnicity and CMV serostatus were collected together with the repertoire data. A later genetic analysis took genome-wide SNP genotypes for 398 of the 666 donors and used that subset as a discovery cohort. All discovery cohort repertoires had been generated using a single sequencing platform. Both class I and class II loci were covered by HLA typing, at four-digit resolution. The number of typed donors differed by locus: about 620-640 for A, B, C, DRB1 and DQB1; 522 for DQA1; some 590 for DPA1; and around 450 for DPB1. Roughly 5 DR-DQ haplotypes were handled as single units for association and clustering, since linkage in the cohort was strong. On average, around 240,000 unique TCR beta nucleotide sequences were sequenced per donor among a few hundred genotyped donors of the cohort, with 15% to 20% of those sequences being non-productive.

The library was made by the immunoSEQ multiplex PCR assay. For the multiplex PCR, a mixture combining 60 forward primers for TCR Vbeta segments and 13 reverse primers for TCR Jbeta segments was used. The CDR3 region of rearranged TCR beta genes was amplified from genomic DNA with a multiplex PCR assay. Amplified TCR beta libraries were sequenced as 87-base-pair reads on the Illumina HiSeq System. As for the original processing: A later analysis counted approximately 74 million unique TCR beta chains across the 550 to 750 repertoires, and roughly 10 million of these chains were shared by at least two donors. Raw reads were error-corrected and collapsed into unique sequences by a nearest-neighbor algorithm in which closely related sequences were merged to remove PCR and sequencing errors. CDR3 sequences were aligned to IMGT reference sequences to assign V, D and J gene segments. For a sequence to be retained, at least a six-nucleotide match to both a V gene segment and a J gene segment was required. Rearrangements were called productive when the CDR3 lacked stop codons and stayed in frame with V and J; all others were non-productive. Following IMGT convention, CDR3 was defined as the stretch from the second conserved V-encoded cysteine up to the conserved J-encoded phenylalanine. The earlier analysis of approximately 500 of the donors excluded sequences that lacked an unambiguous match to a single V gene segment. An earlier analysis of several hundred of the donors called V segments functional above 56.7% productive rearrangements and segregating when the between-donor standard deviation exceeded 5%. A statistical classification framework was built to diagnose cytomegalovirus status from the catalog of TCR beta chain sequences. V and J gene assignment, in a later analysis, came from comparing TCR nucleotide sequences with IMGT/GENE-DB human TR gene sequences. Using the TCRdist pipeline, a later analysis assigned CDR3 sequences along with most-parsimonious VDJ recombination scenarios. A later analysis defined each TCR beta chain by its CDR3 amino acid sequence plus V-gene family, and excluded reads lacking a unique V-gene family. In a later analysis, 500 to 650 highly shared, low-generation-probability nucleotide sequences were removed to address suspected cross-contamination and a sequencing artifact. In a later analysis, a clonal expansion index for each public chain was calculated from normalized within-repertoire ranks of inferred template counts. A later analysis computed generation probabilities with a VDJ recombination model fitted to out-of-frame rearrangements, and checked the results against IGoR. In a later analysis, TCR-TCR, TCR-HLA and TCR-CMV co-occurrence was scored with hypergeometric tests, and a repertoire-size bias correction was applied to TCR pairs. In a later analysis, false discovery rates were estimated by permuting HLA or CMV assignments 20 times. A later analysis grouped co-occurring TCRs with DBSCAN, adding TCRdist sequence similarity when clustering within HLA-allele-positive subsets. Co-occurrence clustering excluded repertoires with fewer than 30,000 or more than 120,000 public chains, plus five with anomalous nucleotide sharing. The table was pulled from immuneACCESS by TCRdb, which kept in-frame rearrangements only. Such tables lose some clones; where checked, under half of the loss comes from unresolved V genes, and the rest has no known cause. The DNA was the basis for D and trimming; V, J and clone size are from that table. This sample is represented by 200,000 to 300,000 clones; over 70% of them were singletons. The ten top clones hold almost 8% of the sample.

Points on this clone: There is no known antigen for this receptor. Nothing much larger sits one base from this clone, and base qualities are not available.

The study at large found these results: Roughly uniform sequencing depth across donors was assumed in presence/absence analyses, although this assumption may not hold. In a later genetic analysis, a missense DCLRE1C variant was associated with V-gene and J-gene trimming of TCR beta chains, and the association was replicated in an independent cohort. HLA typing was unavailable for some donors at each locus, so association tests used only the typed subset. A later genetic analysis reported fewer N-insertions in productive TCRs among donors in an Asian-associated ancestry cluster than the roughly 670-donor mean. The sequencing pipeline was judged likely to have produced a cluster of highly shared sequence variants as a technical artifact. Because counts were too low, about 18 rarely observed V segments, including chromosome 9 orphons, were excluded from the earlier analysis of about 500 of the donors. According to a later analysis, parvovirus B19, influenza, CMV and Epstein-Barr virus appeared linked to several top co-occurrence clusters. A few of the identified cytomegalovirus-associated TCR beta chains were confirmed in vitro to be specific for cytomegalovirus antigens. In the study, roughly 160 TCR beta chains were listed as associated with cytomegalovirus. Most TCR sequences were observed very rarely across donors, whereas some public TCRs were present in many individuals. Broadly in line with IMGT annotations, most TCR beta V segments showed up in productive rearrangements about 87% or about 30% of the time in an earlier analysis of 587 of the donors. A later analysis associated 16,951 TCR beta sequences with specific HLA alleles at a false discovery rate of 0.05. It was suggested by the authors that the approach could potentially be generalized to other disease states and immunological phenotypes. This cohort had only TCR beta chains sequenced, and the lack of alpha or paired-chain data limited which features could be detected. Strong co-occurrence of HLA alleles, especially DR and DQ, made assigning TCR associations to individual alleles difficult. In a later analysis, HLA-associated TCR beta chains were found to be more clonally expanded and to have lower generation probabilities than equally common non-associated chains. A further reported finding was that TCR beta sequences accurately predicted the HLA-A and HLA-B alleles for most subjects in the first cohort. In a later analysis, most CMV-associated TCR beta chains were found to appear HLA-restricted, with HLA associations seemingly driven largely by CMV exposure. Correlated functional status among segregating V segments might reflect linkage disequilibrium, but an unknown experimental factor could not be ruled out. For the cohort, immune exposure information was limited to CMV serostatus. In a later analysis, the rate of TCR association differed among HLA loci, with DRB1 alleles having the most associated TCRs and HLA-C alleles having the fewest. In both the original and validation cohorts, the classifier was reported to diagnose cytomegalovirus status with high specificity and sensitivity.

The cohort was made up of approximately 700 healthy bone marrow donors. At the time of sampling, all cohort members were nominally healthy, though unrecorded immune exposures were likely present. The donor was CMV seropositive and was included in the group of approximately 310 seropositive cohort members. A peripheral blood sample was provided by each donor, and peripheral blood mononuclear cells were used for TCR beta sequencing. Genomic DNA was extracted from the blood cell samples with the Qiagen DNeasy Blood Extraction Kit. Sequenced input: PBMCs. This TCR derives from a woman aged 55 to 70 in good health and CMV-seropositive.

DNA sequence: TGTGCCAGCAGCCGGCGGGACGGGGCTCGCGAGCAGTACTTC. It codes for CASSRRDGAREQYF. This receptor chain uses TRBV7-9 and TRBJ2-7, and TRBD2 may be the D gene, going by 6 matching bases. The germline V gene (reference sequence) specifies SEHNR as CDR1 and FQNEAQ as CDR2. Its CDR3 holds 14 amino acids, cysteine through phenylalanine. CDR3 DNA only is kept here, 42 bases in frame from base 1. Trimming takes 5 bases from V and 6 bases from J, and the germline ends sit 17 bases apart.